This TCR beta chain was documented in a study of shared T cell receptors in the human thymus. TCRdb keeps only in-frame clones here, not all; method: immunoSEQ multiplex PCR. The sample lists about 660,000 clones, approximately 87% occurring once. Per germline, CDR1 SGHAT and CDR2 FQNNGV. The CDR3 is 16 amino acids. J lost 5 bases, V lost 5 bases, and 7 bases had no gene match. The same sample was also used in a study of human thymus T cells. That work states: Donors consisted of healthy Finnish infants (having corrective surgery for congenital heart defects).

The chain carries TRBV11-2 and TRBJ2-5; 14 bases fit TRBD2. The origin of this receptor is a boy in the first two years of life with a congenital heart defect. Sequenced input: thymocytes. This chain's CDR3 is CASSPRGLAGDETQYF. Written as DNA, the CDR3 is TGTGCCAGCAGCCCGAGGGGACTAGCGGGAGACGAGACCCAGTACTTC.